This TCR beta chain appears in the sequencing data of a study of cytomegalovirus exposure and HLA in healthy donors. Study results and caveats: As a later analysis revealed, most CMV-associated TCR beta chains appeared HLA-restricted. Based on reports, TCR beta sequences accurately predicted HLA-A and HLA-B alleles for most subjects.

The PCR had 60 Vbeta and 13 Jbeta primers. Only in-frame clones appear in the TCRdb table, and some are missing; sequencing was by immunoSEQ multiplex PCR. In the table there are roughly 160,000 clones, about four fifths of which are singletons. Note on this clone: Its specificity is unknown.

At sampling all donors were nominally healthy, likely with unrecorded immune exposures. J lost 6 bases, V lost 3 bases, and 9 bases had no gene match. The CDR3 totals 16 residues. CDR1 and CDR2 from the germline V gene are SGHRS and YFSETQ. The sequence was obtained from a man aged 30 to 39 in good health and CMV-seronegative. The V gene is TRBV5-1, the J gene TRBJ2-5, with 12 nucleotides matching TRBD2. The specimen sequenced was PBMCs. The CDR3 region is CASSSTTSGGGQTQYF. CDR3 sequence (DNA): TGCGCCAGCAGCTCGACGACTAGCGGGGGAGGGCAGACCCAGTACTTC.